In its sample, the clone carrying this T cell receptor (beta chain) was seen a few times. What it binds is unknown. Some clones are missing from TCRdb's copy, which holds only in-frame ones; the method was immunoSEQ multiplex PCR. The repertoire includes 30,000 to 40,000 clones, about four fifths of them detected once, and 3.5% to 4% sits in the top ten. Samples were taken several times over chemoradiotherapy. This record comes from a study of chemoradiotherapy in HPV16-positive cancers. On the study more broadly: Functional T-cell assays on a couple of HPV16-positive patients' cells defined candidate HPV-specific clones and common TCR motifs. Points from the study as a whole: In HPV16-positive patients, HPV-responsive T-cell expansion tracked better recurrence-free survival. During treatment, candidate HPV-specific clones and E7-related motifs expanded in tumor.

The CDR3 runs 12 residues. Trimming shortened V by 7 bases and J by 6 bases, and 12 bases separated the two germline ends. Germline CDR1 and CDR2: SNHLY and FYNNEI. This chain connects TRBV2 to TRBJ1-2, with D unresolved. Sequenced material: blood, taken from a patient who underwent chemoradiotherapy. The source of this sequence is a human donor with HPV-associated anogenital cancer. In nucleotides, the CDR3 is TGTGCCAGCACGCTTACTCGGGATGGCTACACCTTC. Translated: CASTLTRDGYTF.